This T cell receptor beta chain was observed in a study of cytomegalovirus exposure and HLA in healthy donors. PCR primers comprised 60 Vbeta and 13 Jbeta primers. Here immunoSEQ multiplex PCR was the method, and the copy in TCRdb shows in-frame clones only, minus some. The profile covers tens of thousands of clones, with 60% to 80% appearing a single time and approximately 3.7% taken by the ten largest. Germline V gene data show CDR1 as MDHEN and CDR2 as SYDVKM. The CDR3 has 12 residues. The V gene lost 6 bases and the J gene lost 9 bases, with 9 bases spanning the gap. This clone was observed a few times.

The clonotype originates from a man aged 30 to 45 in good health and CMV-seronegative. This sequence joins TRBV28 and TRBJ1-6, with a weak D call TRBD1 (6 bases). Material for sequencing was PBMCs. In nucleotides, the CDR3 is TGTGCCAGCAGCAAGACAGGTTCACCCCTCCACTTT. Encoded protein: CASSKTGSPLHF.